The clone carrying this T cell receptor (beta chain) was observed once. The data originate from a study of blood T cell repertoires in COVID-19. For the study at large: Samples taken during acute and convalescent COVID-19 were collected in the United States, Italy and Spain. The analysed material was cDNA or gDNA that came from T cells, B-cell-depleted T cells, or PBMCs.

The CDR3 runs 15 residues. Germline trimming cut 5 bases from V and 2 bases from J; bases unmatched to any gene: 4. Germline V gene lookup returns CDR1 SEHNR and CDR2 FQNEAQ (reference sequence). In the original processing: It was from reference gene primer amplification that nucleated cell counts were estimated. The repertoire was sequenced with immunoSEQ multiplex PCR; TCRdb's copy has only in-frame clones and lacks some. The DNA was the basis for D and trimming; V, J and clone size are from that table. Of 150,000 to 200,000 clones in the sample, 77% were seen once. The sequence came from an older man with acute or convalescent COVID-19. What was sequenced was peripheral blood. The gene calls are TRBV7-9 and TRBJ2-5, with 11 positions matching TRBD2. The CDR3 loop reads CASSPLAGGQETQYF. Here the CDR3 DNA reads TGTGCCAGCAGCCCCTTAGCGGGGGGGCAAGAGACCCAGTACTTC.